These 20 T cell receptor beta chains were sequenced from one sample in a study of T cell responses to AZD1222 COVID-19 vaccine. Sequencing used immunoSEQ multiplex PCR; TCRdb keeps in-frame clones, though not all of them. The sample records approximately 150,000 clones, approximately 90% being singletons. The material was peripheral blood, obtained 28 days after the second dose of the MenACWY control vaccine. These receptors all come from an adult who received the MenACWY meningococcal vaccine as a control.

V is TRBV19 and J is TRBJ1-5; 7 positions agree with TRBD1. J lost 0 bases, V lost 0 bases, and 5 bases had no gene match. The CDR3 has 17 residues. Germline CDR1 and CDR2: LNHDA and SQIVND (reference sequence). CDR3 loop: CASSIDYGDSSNQPQHF. The CDR3 DNA reads TGTGCCAGTAGTATAGATTATGGGGACAGTAGCAATCAGCCCCAGCATTTT.

The rearrangement joins TRBV27 to TRBJ2-7, with a possible D match to TRBD1 (6 bases). CDR3 length: 14 amino acids. Germline assignment: CDR1 MNHEY and CDR2 SMNVEV (reference sequence). V was cut by 2 bases and J by 6 bases, with 14 bases left in between. The CDR3 nucleotides are TGTGCCAGCAGTTTAAACAGGGCCTACGTCGAGCAGTACTTC. It encodes CASSLNRAYVEQYF.

CDR3 bases: TGTGCCAGCAGCTTAAGACAGGTGAACACTGAAGCTTTCTTT. Protein product: CASSLRQVNTEAFF. V usage is TRBV7-2 and J usage is TRBJ1-1, with D possibly matching TRBD1 (6 bases). The CDR3 covers 14 residues. In germline, CDR1 is SGHTA, CDR2 FQGNSA. V was shortened by 2 bases and J by 0 bases, with 7 bases between the two germline ends. The full variable domain, in which reference TRBV7-2 and TRBJ1-1 provide the parts outside the CDR3, is GAGVSQSPSNKVTEKGKDVELRCDPISGHTALYWYRQSLGQGLEFLIYFQGNSAPDKSGLPSDRFSAERTGGSVSTLTIQRTQQEDSAVYLCASSLRQVNTEAFFGQGTRLTVV.

This sequence joins TRBV7-9 and TRBJ2-7, with 7 nucleotides matching TRBD2. CDR1 is SEHNR and CDR2 is FQNEAQ in the germline V gene (reference sequence). The V gene end was trimmed by 5 bases and the J gene end by 2 bases; junction bases not matched to a gene: 6. The CDR3 is 14 residues long. The CDR3 is CASSERDFPYEQYF. The CDR3 DNA is TGTGCCAGCAGCGAGCGGGACTTCCCCTACGAGCAGTACTTC.

V usage is TRBV15 and J usage is TRBJ1-4, with no clear D. The CDR3 totals 14 residues. The germline CDR1 and CDR2 sequences are LNHNV and YYDKDF (reference sequence). Trimming removed 0 bases from V and 8 bases from J, with 10 bases in between. The CDR3 DNA sequence: TGTGCCACCAGCAGAGATGTCGTCAGGGAAAAACTGTTTTTT. Protein sequence: CATSRDVVREKLFF.

This chain links TRBV2 with TRBJ2-2; possible D gene TRBD2, 6 bases. CDR3 length: 14 amino acids. Per the germline V gene, CDR1 is SNHLY and CDR2 is FYNNEI. The V end was cut by 6 bases, the J end by 0 bases, with 8 bases between. CDR3 region: CASRAGTNTGELFF. CDR3 nucleotides: TGTGCCAGCAGGGCGGGGACGAACACCGGGGAGCTGTTTTTT.

The rearrangement links TRBV5-1 to TRBJ2-1; D remains unclear. The length of the CDR3 is 14 residues. V lost 3 bases and J lost 8, with 15 bases in between. Looked up from germline, CDR1 is SGHRS and CDR2 is YFSETQ. CDR3 in amino acids: CASSSQLLEDEQFF. The DNA for the CDR3 is TGCGCCAGCAGCTCTCAGCTGCTTGAAGATGAGCAGTTCTTC.

The chain joins TRBV30 to TRBJ1-2; D ambiguous. The CDR3 covers 11 residues. Germline CDR1 and CDR2: GTSNPN and SVGIG (reference sequence). Trimming took off 3 bases at V and 9 bases at J, with 11 bases between the two ends. The CDR3 is CAWSLQGRYTF. CDR3 DNA: TGTGCCTGGAGCCTTCAAGGGCGCTACACCTTC.

This clone appeared a single time. The genes are TRBV28 and TRBJ2-5, with D maybe TRBD2 (6 bases). The CDR3 is made up of 14 amino acids. Deletions cut 5 bases from V and 7 bases from J, with 17 bases between. Germline V gene data show CDR1 as MDHEN and CDR2 as SYDVKM. CDR3: CASSRAGGVGTQYF. The CDR3 nucleotides read TGTGCCAGCAGTCGAGCGGGTGGAGTTGGGACCCAGTACTTC.

This chain connects TRBV9 to TRBJ1-2; TRBD1 agrees at 7 bases. The CDR3 extends over 19 amino acids. After removal of 3 bases from V and 5 bases from J, the junction contained 22 bases not matched to a gene. Germline values: CDR1 SGDLS, CDR2 YYNGEE. CDR3 residues: CASSGRLPKQGPAGYGYTF. In nucleotides, the CDR3 is TGTGCCAGCAGCGGTCGTTTGCCTAAACAGGGGCCCGCAGGGTATGGCTACACCTTC.

V gene TRBV7-2 combines with J gene TRBJ2-2, with 8 bases matching TRBD2. The junction had 5 bases not matched to a gene; V was cut back by 2 bases and J by 9 bases. The CDR3 is made up of 14 amino acids. CDR1 and CDR2 (germline): SGHTA, FQGNSA. The CDR3 is CASSLRGGRRELFF. DNA for the CDR3: TGTGCCAGCAGCTTAAGGGGCGGGAGGAGGGAGCTGTTTTTT.

This sequence joins TRBV25-1 and TRBJ1-2; the D gene is possibly TRBD1 (5 bases). CDR1 and CDR2 (germline): MGHDK, SYGVNS. The V end lost 7 bases, the J end lost 0 bases, and 9 bases lay between the germline ends. CDR3 size: 13 residues. CDR3 coding DNA: TGTGCCAGCAAAGCGACAGCTAACTATGGCTACACCTTC. This translates into CASKATANYGYTF.

CDR3 sequence reads: CASSAPRGQAPDGYTF. The CDR3 region has the DNA TGTGCCAGCAGCGCCCCCCGGGGGCAGGCCCCTGATGGCTACACCTTC. This chain uses TRBV9 with TRBJ1-2; possibly TRBD1 for D (6 bases). CDR1 SGDLS and CDR2 YYNGEE come from the germline V gene. The CDR3 spans 16 residues. Trimming took off 3 bases at V and 6 bases at J, with 21 bases between the two ends.

The J gene is TRBJ2-7, the V gene TRBV18; weak D call: TRBD1 (6 bases). The CDR3 is 17 residues long. Trimming took off 2 bases at V and 3 bases at J, with 20 bases between the two ends. The V gene's germline CDR1 is KGHSH and CDR2 LQKENI. The CDR3 sequence: CASSPYQQGSRFYEQYF. The CDR3, as DNA: TGTGCCAGCTCACCATATCAACAGGGCAGCCGCTTCTACGAGCAGTACTTC.

J is TRBJ2-2 and V is TRBV6-2 or TRBV6-3; 10 positions match TRBD2. Germline V gene sequence: CDR1 MNHEY, CDR2 SVGEGT. The CDR3 has 16 amino acids. V lost 6 bases to trimming and J lost 1 base; unmatched junction nucleotides: 5. The DNA for the CDR3 is TGTGCCAGCAGCACCGGGACTAGCGTGAACACCGGGGAGCTGTTTTTT. This codes for CASSTGTSVNTGELFF.

The rearrangement links TRBV5-1 to TRBJ2-1, with no clear D. Germline CDR1 is SGHRS and CDR2 is YFSETQ. Trimming pared 0 bases from V and 9 bases from J, leaving 10 bases between. The CDR3 runs 13 residues. The CDR3 nucleotides read TGCGCCAGCAGCTTGGGACAAGGCAGTGAGCAGTTCTTC. Translation: CASSLGQGSEQFF.

The chain joins TRBV6-6 to TRBJ1-4; TRBD1 is a possible D gene (6 bases). Germline V gene sequence: CDR1 MNHNY, CDR2 SVGAGI (reference sequence). The CDR3 contains 14 residues. V lost 5 bases, J lost 5 bases, and 12 bases lay in between. The CDR3 DNA is TGTGCCAGCAGTCCAGGACAGCAAAATGAAAAACTGTTTTTT. It specifies CASSPGQQNEKLFF.

This clone was observed a single time. The CDR3 sequence: CASSPHSGIMDTF. CDR3 coding DNA: TGTGCCAGCAGCCCCCACTCGGGAATCATGGACACCTTC. The chain links TRBV7-2 to TRBJ1-2; D is ambiguous. In germline, CDR1 is SGHTA, CDR2 FQGNSA. Trimming removed 5 bases at V and 12 bases at J, with 19 bases between. The CDR3 is 13 residues long. Together with reference TRBV7-2 and TRBJ1-2, the CDR3 gives the full variable domain: GAGVSQSPSNKVTEKGKDVELRCDPISGHTALYWYRQSLGQGLEFLIYFQGNSAPDKSGLPSDRFSAERTGGSVSTLTIQRTQQEDSAVYLCASSPHSGIMDTFGSGTRLTVV.

This sequence joins TRBV11-2 and TRBJ1-3, with D unclear. The CDR3 contains 15 residues. The germline V gene has CDR1 SGHAT and CDR2 FQNNGV. V was cut by 1 base and J by 0 bases, with 7 bases left in between. The CDR3 loop is CASSLVGSSGNTIYF. The CDR3 nucleotides read TGTGCCAGCAGCTTAGTCGGGAGCTCTGGAAACACCATATATTTT.

The CDR3 here is CASSQAQRTGNGYTF. The CDR3 DNA follows: TGTGCCAGCAGCCAGGCCCAACGGACAGGGAATGGCTACACCTTC. V gene TRBV4-2 combines with J gene TRBJ1-2; TRBD1 matches at 8 bases. This CDR3 region has 15 residues. The junction had 9 bases not matched to a gene; V was cut back by 3 bases and J by 6 bases. The germline CDR1 and CDR2 sequences are LGHNA and YNFKEQ.